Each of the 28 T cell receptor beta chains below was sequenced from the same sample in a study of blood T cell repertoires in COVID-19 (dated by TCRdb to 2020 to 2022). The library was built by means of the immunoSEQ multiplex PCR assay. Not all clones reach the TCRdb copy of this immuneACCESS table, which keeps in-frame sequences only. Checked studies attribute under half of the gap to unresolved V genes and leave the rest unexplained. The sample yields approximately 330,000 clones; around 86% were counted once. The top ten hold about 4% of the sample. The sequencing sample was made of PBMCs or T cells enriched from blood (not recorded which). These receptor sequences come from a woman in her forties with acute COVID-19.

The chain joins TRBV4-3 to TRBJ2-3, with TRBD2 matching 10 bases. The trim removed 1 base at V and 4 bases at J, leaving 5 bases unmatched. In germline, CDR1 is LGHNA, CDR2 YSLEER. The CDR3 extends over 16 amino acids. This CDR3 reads CASSQGSGGWADTQYF. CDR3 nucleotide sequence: TGCGCCAGCAGCCAAGGTAGCGGGGGGTGGGCAGATACGCAGTATTTT.

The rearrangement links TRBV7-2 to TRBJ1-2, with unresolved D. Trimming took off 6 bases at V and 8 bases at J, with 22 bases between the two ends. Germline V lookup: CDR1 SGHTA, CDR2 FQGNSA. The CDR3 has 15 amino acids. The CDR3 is CASRHGRDPPWGYTF. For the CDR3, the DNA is TGTGCCAGCAGACATGGGAGGGATCCCCCTTGGGGCTACACCTTC.

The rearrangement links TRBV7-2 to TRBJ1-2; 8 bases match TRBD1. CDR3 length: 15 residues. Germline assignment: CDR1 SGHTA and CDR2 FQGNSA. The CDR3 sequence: CASLSETGVDYGYTF. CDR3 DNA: TGTGCTTCGCTTTCCGAGACAGGGGTCGACTATGGCTACACCTTC.

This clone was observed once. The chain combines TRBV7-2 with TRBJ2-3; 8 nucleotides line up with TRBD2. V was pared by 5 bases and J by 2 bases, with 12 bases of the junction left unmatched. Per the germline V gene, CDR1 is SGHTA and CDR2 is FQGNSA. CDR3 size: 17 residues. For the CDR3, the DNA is TGTGCCAGCAGCCTTACCGGGGGGGAGAAATCCACAGATACGCAGTATTTT. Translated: CASSLTGGEKSTDTQYF.

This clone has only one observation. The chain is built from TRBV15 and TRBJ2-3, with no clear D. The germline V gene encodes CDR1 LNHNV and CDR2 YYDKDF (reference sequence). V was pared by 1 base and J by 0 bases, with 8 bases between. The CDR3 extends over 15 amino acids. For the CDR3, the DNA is TGTGCCACCAGCAGAGTAACCACTAGCACAGATACGCAGTATTTT. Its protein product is CATSRVTTSTDTQYF. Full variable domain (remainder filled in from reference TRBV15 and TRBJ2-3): DAMVIQNPRYQVTQFGKPVTLSCSQTLNHNVMYWYQQKSSQAPKLLFHYYDKDFNNEADTPDNFQSRRPNTSFCFLDIRSPGLGDTAMYLCATSRVTTSTDTQYFGPGTRLTVL.

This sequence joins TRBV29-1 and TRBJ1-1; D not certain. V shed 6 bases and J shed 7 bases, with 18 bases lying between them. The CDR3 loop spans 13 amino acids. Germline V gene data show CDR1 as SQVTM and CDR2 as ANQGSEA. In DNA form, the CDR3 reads TGCAGCGTCTCCCCTAGGCTCCGAAGTGAAGCTTTCTTT. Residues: CSVSPRLRSEAFF.

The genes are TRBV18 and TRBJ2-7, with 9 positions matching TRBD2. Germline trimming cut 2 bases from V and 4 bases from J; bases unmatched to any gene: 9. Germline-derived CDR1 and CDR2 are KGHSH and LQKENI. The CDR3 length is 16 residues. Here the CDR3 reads CASSPRRLAADYEQYF. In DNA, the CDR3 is TGTGCCAGCTCACCAAGGAGACTAGCGGCCGATTACGAGCAGTACTTC. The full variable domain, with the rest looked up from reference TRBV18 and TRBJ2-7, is NAGVMQNPRHLVRRRGQEARLRCSPMKGHSHVYWYRQLPEEGLKFMVYLQKENIIDESGMPKERFSAEFPKEGPSILRIQQVVRGDSAAYFCASSPRRLAADYEQYFGPGTRLTVT.

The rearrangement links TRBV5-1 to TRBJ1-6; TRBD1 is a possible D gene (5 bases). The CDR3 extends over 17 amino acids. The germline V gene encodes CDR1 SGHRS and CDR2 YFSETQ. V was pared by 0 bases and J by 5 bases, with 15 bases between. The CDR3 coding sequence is TGCGCCAGCAGCTTGGTAGGCGGGGGAGTAAATAATTCACCCCTCCACTTT. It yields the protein CASSLVGGGVNNSPLHF.

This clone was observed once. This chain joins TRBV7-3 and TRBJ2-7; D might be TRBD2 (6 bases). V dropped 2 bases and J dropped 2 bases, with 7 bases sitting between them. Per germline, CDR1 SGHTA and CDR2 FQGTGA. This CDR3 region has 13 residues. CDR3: CASSLERAYEQYF. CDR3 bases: TGTGCCAGCAGCTTAGAGCGGGCCTACGAGCAGTACTTC.

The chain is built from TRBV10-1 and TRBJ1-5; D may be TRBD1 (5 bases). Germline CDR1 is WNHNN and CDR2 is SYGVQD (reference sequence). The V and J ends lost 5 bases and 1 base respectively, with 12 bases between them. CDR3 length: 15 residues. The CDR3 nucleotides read TGCGCCAGCAGTCCAAGGAGGGGAAGCAATCAGCCCCAGCATTTT. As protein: CASSPRRGSNQPQHF.

CDR3 sequence (DNA): TGTGCCACCTCTAGGGGGGTACAGGGGATGGGGAATGAGCAGTTCTTC. It is translated as CATSRGVQGMGNEQFF. The chain employs TRBV15 and TRBJ2-1; tentative D call: TRBD1 (7 bases). The CDR3 loop spans 16 amino acids. Germline lookup yields CDR1 LNHNV and CDR2 YYDKDF (reference sequence). V gave up 8 bases and J gave up 7 bases, with 24 bases separating them.

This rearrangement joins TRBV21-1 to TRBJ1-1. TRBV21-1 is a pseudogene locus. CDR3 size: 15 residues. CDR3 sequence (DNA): TGTGCCAGCAGCAAAGGGTCGGGTACGAACACTGAAGCTTTCTTT. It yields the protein CASSKGSGTNTEAFF.

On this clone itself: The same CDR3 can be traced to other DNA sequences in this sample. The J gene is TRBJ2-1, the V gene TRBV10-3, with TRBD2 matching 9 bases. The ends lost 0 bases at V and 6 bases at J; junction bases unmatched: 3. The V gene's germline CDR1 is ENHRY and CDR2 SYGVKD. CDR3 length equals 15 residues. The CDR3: CAISESQLAGNEQFF. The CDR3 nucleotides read TGTGCCATCAGTGAGTCTCAACTAGCGGGCAATGAGCAGTTCTTC.

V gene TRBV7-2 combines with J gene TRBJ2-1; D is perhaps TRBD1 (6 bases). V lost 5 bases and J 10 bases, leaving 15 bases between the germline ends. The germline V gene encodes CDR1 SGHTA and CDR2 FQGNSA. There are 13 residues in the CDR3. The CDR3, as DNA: TGTGCCAGCAGCCTAAGGAGAGGGGGAGAGCAGTTCTTC. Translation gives CASSLRRGGEQFF.

As DNA, the CDR3 is TGTGCCAGCAGTTGGACTAGCGGGCTTAGCACAGATACGCAGTATTTT. Translated, it gives CASSWTSGLSTDTQYF. The chain has TRBV28 and TRBJ2-3; TRBD2 matches at 11 bases. CDR1 is MDHEN, CDR2 SYDVKM, per germline. This CDR3 has 16 amino acids. V lost 4 bases and J lost 0; bases outside the gene matches: 3.

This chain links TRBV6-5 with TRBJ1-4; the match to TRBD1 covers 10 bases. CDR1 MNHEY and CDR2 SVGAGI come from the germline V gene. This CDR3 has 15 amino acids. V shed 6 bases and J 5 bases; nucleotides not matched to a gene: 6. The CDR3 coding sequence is TGTGCCAGCAGGCCACCGGGACAGGGGAATGAAAAACTGTTTTTT. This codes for CASRPPGQGNEKLFF.

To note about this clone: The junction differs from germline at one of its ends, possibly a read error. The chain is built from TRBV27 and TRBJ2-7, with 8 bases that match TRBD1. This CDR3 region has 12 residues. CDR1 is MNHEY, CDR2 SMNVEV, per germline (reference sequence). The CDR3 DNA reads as TGTGCCAGCAGTTTCCTCGGACAGGGAGTATTCTTC. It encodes CASSFLGQGVFF.

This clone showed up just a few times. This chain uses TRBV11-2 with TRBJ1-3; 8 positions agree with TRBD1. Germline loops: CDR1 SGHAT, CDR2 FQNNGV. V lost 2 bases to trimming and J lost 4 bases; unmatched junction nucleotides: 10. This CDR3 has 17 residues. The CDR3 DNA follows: TGTGCCAGCAGCTTAACTCCCAGGGGGCGCATAGGAAACACCATATATTTT. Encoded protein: CASSLTPRGRIGNTIYF.

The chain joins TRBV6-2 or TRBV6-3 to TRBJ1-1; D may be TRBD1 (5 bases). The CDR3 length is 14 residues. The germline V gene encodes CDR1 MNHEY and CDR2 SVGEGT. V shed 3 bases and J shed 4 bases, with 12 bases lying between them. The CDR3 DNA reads TGTGCCAGCAGTTATTCTAAGGGGCGCACTGAAGCTTTCTTT. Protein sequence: CASSYSKGRTEAFF.

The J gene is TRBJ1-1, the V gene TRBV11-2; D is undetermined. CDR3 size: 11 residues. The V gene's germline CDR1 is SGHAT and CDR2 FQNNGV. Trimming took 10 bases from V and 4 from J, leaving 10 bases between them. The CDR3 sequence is CATELGTEAFF. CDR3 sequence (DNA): TGTGCCACCGAGCTAGGCACTGAAGCTTTCTTT.

The CDR3 protein is CASSLDPGGNEQFF. The DNA of the CDR3 is TGTGCCAGCAGCTTAGACCCGGGTGGCAATGAGCAGTTCTTC. The chain uses TRBV7-2 and TRBJ2-1; unclear D gene. This CDR3 spans 14 amino acids. V lost 1 base to trimming and J lost 6 bases, with 10 bases between them. The germline V gene has CDR1 SGHTA and CDR2 FQGNSA. Looking up the rest from reference TRBV7-2 and TRBJ2-1 gives the full variable domain: GAGVSQSPSNKVTEKGKDVELRCDPISGHTALYWYRQSLGQGLEFLIYFQGNSAPDKSGLPSDRFSAERTGGSVSTLTIQRTQQEDSAVYLCASSLDPGGNEQFFGPGTRLTVL.

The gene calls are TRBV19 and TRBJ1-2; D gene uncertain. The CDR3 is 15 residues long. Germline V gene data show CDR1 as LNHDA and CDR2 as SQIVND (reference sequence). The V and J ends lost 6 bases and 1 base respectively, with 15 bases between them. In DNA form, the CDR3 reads TGTGCCAGTAGCACTCGCCCCGAGGATAACTATGGCTACACCTTC. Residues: CASSTRPEDNYGYTF.

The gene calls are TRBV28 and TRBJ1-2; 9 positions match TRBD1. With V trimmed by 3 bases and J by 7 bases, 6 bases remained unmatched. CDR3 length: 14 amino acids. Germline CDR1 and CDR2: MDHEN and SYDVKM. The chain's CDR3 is CASSLGQGRIGYTF. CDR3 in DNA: TGTGCCAGCAGTTTGGGACAGGGAAGGATTGGCTACACCTTC.

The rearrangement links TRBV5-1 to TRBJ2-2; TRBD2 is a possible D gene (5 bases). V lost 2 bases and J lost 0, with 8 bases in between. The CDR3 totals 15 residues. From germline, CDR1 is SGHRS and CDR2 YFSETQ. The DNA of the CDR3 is TGCGCCAGCAGCTTAGGGAGCACGAACACCGGGGAGCTGTTTTTT. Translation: CASSLGSTNTGELFF.

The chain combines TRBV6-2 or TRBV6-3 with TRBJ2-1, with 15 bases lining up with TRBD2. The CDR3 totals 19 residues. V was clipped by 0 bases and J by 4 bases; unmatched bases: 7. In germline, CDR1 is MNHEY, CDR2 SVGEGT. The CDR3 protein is CASSYSGLAGGDRYNEQFF. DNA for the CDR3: TGTGCCAGCAGTTACTCCGGACTAGCGGGGGGGGATAGATACAATGAGCAGTTCTTC.

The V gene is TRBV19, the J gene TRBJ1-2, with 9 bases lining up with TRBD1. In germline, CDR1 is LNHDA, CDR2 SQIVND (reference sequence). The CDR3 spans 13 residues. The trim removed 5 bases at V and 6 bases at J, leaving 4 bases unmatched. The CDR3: CASSPRTGDGYTF. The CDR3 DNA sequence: TGTGCCAGTAGTCCCAGGACAGGGGATGGCTACACCTTC. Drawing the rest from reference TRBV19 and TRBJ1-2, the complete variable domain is DGGITQSPKYLFRKEGQNVTLSCEQNLNHDAMYWYRQDPGQGLRLIYYSQIVNDFQKGDIAEGYSVSREKKESFPLTVTSAQKNPTAFYLCASSPRTGDGYTFGSGTRLTVV.

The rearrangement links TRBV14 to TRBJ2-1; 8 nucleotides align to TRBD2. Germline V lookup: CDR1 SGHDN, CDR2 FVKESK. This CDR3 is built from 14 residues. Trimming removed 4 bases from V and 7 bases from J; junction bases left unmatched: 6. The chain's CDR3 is CASSPLAVGNEQFF. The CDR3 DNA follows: TGTGCCAGCAGCCCACTAGCGGTTGGAAATGAGCAGTTCTTC.

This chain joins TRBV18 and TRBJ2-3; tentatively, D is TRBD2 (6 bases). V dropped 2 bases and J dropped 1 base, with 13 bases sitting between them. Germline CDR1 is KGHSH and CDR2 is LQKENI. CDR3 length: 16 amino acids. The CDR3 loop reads CASSPSLALGTDTQYF. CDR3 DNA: TGTGCCAGCTCACCATCTCTAGCGCTTGGCACAGATACGCAGTATTTT. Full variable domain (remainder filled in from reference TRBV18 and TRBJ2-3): NAGVMQNPRHLVRRRGQEARLRCSPMKGHSHVYWYRQLPEEGLKFMVYLQKENIIDESGMPKERFSAEFPKEGPSILRIQQVVRGDSAAYFCASSPSLALGTDTQYFGPGTRLTVL.